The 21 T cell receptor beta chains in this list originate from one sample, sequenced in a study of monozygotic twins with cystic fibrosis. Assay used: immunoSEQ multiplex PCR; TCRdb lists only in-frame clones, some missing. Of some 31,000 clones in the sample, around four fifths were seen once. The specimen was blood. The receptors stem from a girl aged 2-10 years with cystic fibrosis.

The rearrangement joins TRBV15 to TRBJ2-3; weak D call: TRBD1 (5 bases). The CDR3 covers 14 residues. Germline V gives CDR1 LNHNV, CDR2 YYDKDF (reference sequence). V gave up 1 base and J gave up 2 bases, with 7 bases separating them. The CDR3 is CATSRGQFTDTQYF. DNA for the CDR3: TGTGCCACCAGCAGAGGACAGTTCACAGATACGCAGTATTTT.

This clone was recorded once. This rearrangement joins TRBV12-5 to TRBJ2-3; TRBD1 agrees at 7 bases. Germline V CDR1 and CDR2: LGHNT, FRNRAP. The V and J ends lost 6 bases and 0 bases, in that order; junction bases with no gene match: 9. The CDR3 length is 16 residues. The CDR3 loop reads CASGPKGDSSTDTQYF. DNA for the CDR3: TGTGCTAGTGGCCCGAAAGGGGACAGTAGCACAGATACGCAGTATTTT.

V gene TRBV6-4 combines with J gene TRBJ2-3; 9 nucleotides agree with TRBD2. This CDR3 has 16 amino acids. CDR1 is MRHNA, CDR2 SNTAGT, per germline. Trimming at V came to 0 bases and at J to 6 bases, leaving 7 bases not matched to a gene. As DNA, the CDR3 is TGTGCCAGCAGTGACTCCCCTAGCGGGGTGCGGGATACGCAGTATTTT. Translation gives CASSDSPSGVRDTQYF.

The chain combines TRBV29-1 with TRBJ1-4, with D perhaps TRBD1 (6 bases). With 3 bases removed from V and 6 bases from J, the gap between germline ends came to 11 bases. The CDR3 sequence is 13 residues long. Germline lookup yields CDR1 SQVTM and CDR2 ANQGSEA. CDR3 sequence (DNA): TGCAGCGTTGACGAGGGGGAGGATGAAAAACTGTTTTTT. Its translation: CSVDEGEDEKLFF.

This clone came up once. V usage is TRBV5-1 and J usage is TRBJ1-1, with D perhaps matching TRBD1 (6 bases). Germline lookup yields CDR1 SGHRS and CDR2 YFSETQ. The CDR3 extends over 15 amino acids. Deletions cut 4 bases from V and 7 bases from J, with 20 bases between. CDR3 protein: CASSPGQLRKGEAFF. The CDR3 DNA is TGCGCCAGCAGCCCAGGACAGCTCCGGAAAGGTGAAGCTTTCTTT.

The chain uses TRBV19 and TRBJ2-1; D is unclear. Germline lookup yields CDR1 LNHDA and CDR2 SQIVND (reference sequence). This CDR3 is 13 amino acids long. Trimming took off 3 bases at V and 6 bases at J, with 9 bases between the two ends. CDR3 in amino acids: CASSIAWPNEQFF. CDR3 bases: TGTGCCAGTAGTATTGCCTGGCCCAATGAGCAGTTCTTC.

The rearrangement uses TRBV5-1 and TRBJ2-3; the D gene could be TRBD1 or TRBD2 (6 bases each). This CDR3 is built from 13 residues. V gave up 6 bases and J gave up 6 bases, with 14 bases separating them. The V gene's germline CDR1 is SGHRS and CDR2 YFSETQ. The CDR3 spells CASNVLGGDTQYF. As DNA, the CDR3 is TGCGCCAGCAATGTGTTAGGGGGGGATACGCAGTATTTT.

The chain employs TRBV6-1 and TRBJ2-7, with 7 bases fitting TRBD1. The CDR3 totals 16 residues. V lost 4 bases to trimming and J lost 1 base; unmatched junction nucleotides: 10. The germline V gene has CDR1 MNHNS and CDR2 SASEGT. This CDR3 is CASSAIQGQLSYEQYF. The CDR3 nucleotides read TGTGCCAGCAGTGCGATACAGGGGCAATTATCCTACGAGCAGTACTTC.

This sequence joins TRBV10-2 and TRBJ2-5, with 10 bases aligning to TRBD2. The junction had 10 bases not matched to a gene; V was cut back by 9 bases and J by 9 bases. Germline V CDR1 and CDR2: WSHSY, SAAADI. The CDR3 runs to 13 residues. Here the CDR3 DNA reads TGCGCCAGTACAACTAGCGGGAAGGGGGCCCAGTACTTC. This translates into CASTTSGKGAQYF.

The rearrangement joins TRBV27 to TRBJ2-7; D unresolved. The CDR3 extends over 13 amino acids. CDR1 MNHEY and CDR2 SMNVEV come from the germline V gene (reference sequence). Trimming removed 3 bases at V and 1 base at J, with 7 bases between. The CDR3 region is CASSFLSSYEQYF. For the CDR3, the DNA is TGTGCCAGCAGTTTTCTATCTTCCTACGAGCAGTACTTC.

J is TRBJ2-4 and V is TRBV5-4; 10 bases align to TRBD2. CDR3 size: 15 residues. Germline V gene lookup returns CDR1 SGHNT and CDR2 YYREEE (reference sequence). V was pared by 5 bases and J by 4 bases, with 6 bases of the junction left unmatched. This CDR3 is CASRQAGGGKNIQYF. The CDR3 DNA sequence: TGTGCCAGCAGACAAGCGGGAGGGGGTAAAAACATTCAGTACTTC.

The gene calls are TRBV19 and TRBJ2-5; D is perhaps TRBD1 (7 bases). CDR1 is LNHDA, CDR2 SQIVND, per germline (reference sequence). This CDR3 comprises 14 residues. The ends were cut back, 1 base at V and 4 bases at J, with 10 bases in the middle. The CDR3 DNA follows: TGTGCCAGTAGTATAGGTCAGGGGGGAGAGACCCAGTACTTC. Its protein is CASSIGQGGETQYF.

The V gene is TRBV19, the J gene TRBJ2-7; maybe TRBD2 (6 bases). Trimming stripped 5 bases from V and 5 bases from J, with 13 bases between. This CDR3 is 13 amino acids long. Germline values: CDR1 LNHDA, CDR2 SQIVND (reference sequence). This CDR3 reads CASSSPGVNEQYF. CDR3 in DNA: TGTGCCAGTAGTTCCCCGGGAGTAAACGAGCAGTACTTC.

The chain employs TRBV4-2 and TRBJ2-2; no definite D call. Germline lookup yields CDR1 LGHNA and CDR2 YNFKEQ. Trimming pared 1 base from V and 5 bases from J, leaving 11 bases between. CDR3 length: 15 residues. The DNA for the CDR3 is TGTGCCAGCAGCCAAGTAGATCCTGGGACCGGGGAGCTGTTTTTT. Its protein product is CASSQVDPGTGELFF.

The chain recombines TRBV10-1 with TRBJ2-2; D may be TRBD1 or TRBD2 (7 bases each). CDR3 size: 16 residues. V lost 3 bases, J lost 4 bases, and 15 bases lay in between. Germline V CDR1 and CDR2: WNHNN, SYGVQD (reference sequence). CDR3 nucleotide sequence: TGCGCCAGCAGTGATCAGGGGGGGCCTCGCACCGGGGAGCTGTTTTTT. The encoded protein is CASSDQGGPRTGELFF.

CDR3 DNA: TGCGCCAGCAGCCAAACCGCCAGGGTTGATGAGCAGTTCTTC. It yields the protein CASSQTARVDEQFF. This sequence joins TRBV5-1 and TRBJ2-1; possible D gene TRBD1, 5 bases. The CDR3 contains 14 residues. The V end lost 4 bases, the J end lost 8 bases, and 16 bases lay between the germline ends. Germline V gene lookup returns CDR1 SGHRS and CDR2 YFSETQ.

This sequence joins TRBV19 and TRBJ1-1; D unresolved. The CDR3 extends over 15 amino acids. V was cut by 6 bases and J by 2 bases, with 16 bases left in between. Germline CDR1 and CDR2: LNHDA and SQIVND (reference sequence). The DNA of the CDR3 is TGTGCCAGTAGCCCCTTTTCCGGGCGAAACACTGAAGCTTTCTTT. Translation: CASSPFSGRNTEAFF.

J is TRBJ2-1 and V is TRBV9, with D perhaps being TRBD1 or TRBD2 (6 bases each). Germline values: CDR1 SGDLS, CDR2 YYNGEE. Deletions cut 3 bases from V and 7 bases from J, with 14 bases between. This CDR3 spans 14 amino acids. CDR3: CASSAARGVNEQFF. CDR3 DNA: TGTGCCAGCAGCGCAGCAAGGGGGGTGAATGAGCAGTTCTTC.

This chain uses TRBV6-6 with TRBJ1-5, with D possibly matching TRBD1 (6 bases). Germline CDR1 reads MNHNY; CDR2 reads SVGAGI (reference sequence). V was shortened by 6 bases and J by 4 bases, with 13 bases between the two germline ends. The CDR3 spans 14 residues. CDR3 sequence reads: CASSGQLRNQPQHF. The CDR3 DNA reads TGTGCCAGCAGCGGACAGTTACGAAATCAGCCCCAGCATTTT.

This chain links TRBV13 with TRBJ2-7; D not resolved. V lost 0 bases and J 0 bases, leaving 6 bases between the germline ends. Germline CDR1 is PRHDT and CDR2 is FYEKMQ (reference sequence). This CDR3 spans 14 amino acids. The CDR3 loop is CASSLGLNSYEQYF. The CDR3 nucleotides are TGTGCCAGCAGCTTAGGCCTGAACTCCTACGAGCAGTACTTC. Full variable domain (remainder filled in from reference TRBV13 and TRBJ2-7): AAGVIQSPRHLIKEKRETATLKCYPIPRHDTVYWYQQGPGQDPQFLISFYEKMQSDKGSIPDRFSAQQFSDYHSELNMSSLELGDSALYFCASSLGLNSYEQYFGPGTRLTVT.

The CDR3 sequence is CASSPGTGGRYEQYF. The CDR3, as DNA: TGTGCCAGCTCACCGGGGACAGGGGGCAGGTACGAGCAGTACTTC. The chain joins TRBV18 to TRBJ2-7, with 12 nucleotides matching TRBD1. The germline CDR1 and CDR2 sequences are KGHSH and LQKENI. The CDR3 sequence is 15 residues long. With 3 bases clipped from V and 4 bases from J, the junction kept 4 bases outside the gene matches.